Following are 25 T cell receptor beta chains from one sample sequenced in a study of blood T cell repertoires in COVID-19 (dated by TCRdb to between 2020 and 2021). The library was produced with the immunoSEQ multiplex PCR assay. Imported from immuneACCESS, the table was reduced by TCRdb to in-frame sequences with V and J called. These copies leave out some clones; in studies compared against another copy, an unresolved V gene accounts for under half, and the cause of the remainder is not known. The sample table lists approximately 85,000 clones, 90% of them with a count of one. The biggest ten clones account for approximately 4% of the sample. Sequencing was done on a sample of peripheral blood. These receptors were collected from a woman aged 80 or over with active or convalescent COVID-19.

The chain combines TRBV7-2 with TRBJ1-5; tentatively, D is TRBD1 (5 bases). In germline, CDR1 is SGHTA, CDR2 FQGNSA. This CDR3 is 15 amino acids long. Deletions cut 2 bases from V and 3 bases from J, with 11 bases between. The CDR3 loop reads CASSLWGGINQPQHF. CDR3 nucleotides: TGTGCCAGCAGCTTATGGGGGGGGATCAATCAGCCCCAGCATTTT.

This clone has just one count. The J gene is TRBJ1-1, the V gene TRBV28; 7 bases are a match to TRBD1. CDR3 length: 17 amino acids. CDR1 and CDR2 (germline): MDHEN, SYDVKM. V lost 0 bases, J lost 2 bases, and 9 bases stayed unmatched. The CDR3 sequence: CASSLWASGGFNTEAFF. The DNA for the CDR3 is TGTGCCAGCAGTTTATGGGCTTCAGGGGGTTTTAACACTGAAGCTTTCTTT.

This chain links TRBV30 with TRBJ1-3; D is unclear. Germline V lookup: CDR1 GTSNPN, CDR2 SVGIG (reference sequence). V gave up 0 bases and J gave up 1 base, with 10 bases separating them. This CDR3 region has 15 residues. In DNA form, the CDR3 reads TGTGCCTGGAGTGTAACCGCCAGGTCTGGAAACACCATATATTTT. The encoded protein is CAWSVTARSGNTIYF.

The rearrangement uses TRBV24-1 and TRBJ2-6, with TRBD1 matching over 12 bases. Germline V gene data show CDR1 as KGHDR and CDR2 as SFDVKD. V was pared by 4 bases and J by 2 bases, with 2 bases of the junction left unmatched. The CDR3 runs to 17 residues. The CDR3 here is CATSDRDRGPGANVLTF. The DNA of the CDR3 is TGTGCCACCAGTGACCGGGACAGGGGGCCTGGGGCCAACGTCCTGACTTTC.

The chain couples TRBV28 to TRBJ2-7; D is undetermined. The CDR3 is 14 amino acids. The germline gives CDR1 MDHEN, CDR2 SYDVKM. Trimming cost V 1 base and J 6 bases, with 13 bases left between them. The CDR3 here is CASSLSSPRGEQYF. In nucleotides, the CDR3 is TGTGCCAGCAGTTTATCCTCCCCGAGAGGCGAGCAGTACTTC.

This clone was counted only a few times. The chain carries TRBV18 and TRBJ2-5; possible D gene TRBD1, 7 bases. V lost 3 bases, J lost 6 bases, and 20 bases lay in between. Germline V gives CDR1 KGHSH, CDR2 LQKENI. This CDR3 has 16 residues. CDR3 region: CASSPPSGEQGKTQYF. The CDR3 DNA reads as TGTGCCAGCTCACCCCCTTCGGGGGAACAGGGGAAGACCCAGTACTTC.

This clone was seen a single time. The chain carries TRBV28 and TRBJ2-2, with D perhaps TRBD1 (7 bases). Per the germline V gene, CDR1 is MDHEN and CDR2 is SYDVKM. The CDR3 spans 15 residues. V lost 4 bases and J lost 5, with 14 bases in between. CDR3 amino acids: CASSSQGGWTGELFF. Written as DNA, the CDR3 is TGTGCCAGCAGTTCTCAGGGGGGTTGGACCGGGGAGCTGTTTTTT.

V and J are TRBV7-9 and TRBJ1-5; maybe TRBD1 (6 bases). V was pared by 1 base and J by 3 bases, with 10 bases between. This CDR3 comprises 15 residues. In germline, CDR1 is SEHNR, CDR2 FQNEAQ (reference sequence). The CDR3 DNA follows: TGTGCCAGCAGCTTAGGAGACAGGAACAATCAGCCCCAGCATTTT. Translated, it gives CASSLGDRNNQPQHF. The whole variable domain, filled in from reference TRBV7-9 and TRBJ1-5, reads DTGVSQNPRHKITKRGQNVTFRCDPISEHNRLYWYRQTLGQGPEFLTYFQNEAQLEKSRLLSDRFSAERPKGSFSTLEIQRTEQGDSAMYLCASSLGDRNNQPQHFGDGTRLSIL.

V usage is TRBV28 and J usage is TRBJ1-2; D perhaps matches TRBD1 (6 bases). CDR1 MDHEN and CDR2 SYDVKM come from the germline V gene. V lost 5 bases, J lost 3 bases, and 22 bases lay in between. The CDR3 runs 17 residues. Here the CDR3 reads CASSRRNTGWAYYGYTF. The CDR3 DNA sequence: TGTGCCAGCAGTAGGCGAAATACAGGGTGGGCATACTATGGCTACACCTTC.

This chain connects TRBV18 to TRBJ1-2; D unclear. V lost 0 bases and J lost 7, with 18 bases in between. The CDR3 extends over 16 amino acids. The germline V gene has CDR1 KGHSH and CDR2 LQKENI. Here the CDR3 DNA reads TGTGCCAGCTCACCACCGAGTACCGGGTCCTCAGTTGGCTACACCTTC. It yields the protein CASSPPSTGSSVGYTF.

This chain links TRBV5-1 with TRBJ2-3; D perhaps matches TRBD1 (5 bases). Germline V gene sequence: CDR1 SGHRS, CDR2 YFSETQ. The CDR3 loop spans 14 amino acids. V was shortened by 1 base and J by 6 bases, with 12 bases between the two germline ends. Here the CDR3 DNA reads TGCGCCAGCAGCTTGATCCCAGACAGTGATACGCAGTATTTT. It is translated as CASSLIPDSDTQYF.

The chain couples TRBV28 to TRBJ1-3; D gene uncertain. The V gene lost 2 bases and the J gene lost 6 bases, with 17 bases spanning the gap. There are 16 residues in the CDR3. Germline values: CDR1 MDHEN, CDR2 SYDVKM. The CDR3 nucleotides read TGTGCCAGCAGTTTACACAGCGGGAGAGTGATAAACACCATATATTTT. Translating gives CASSLHSGRVINTIYF.

This chain links TRBV20-1 with TRBJ2-7; 8 bases align to TRBD1. The CDR3 length is 15 residues. Per the germline V gene, CDR1 is DFQATT and CDR2 is SNEGSKA (reference sequence). Unmatched junction bases numbered 8, after V lost 3 bases and J lost 1 base. The CDR3, as DNA: TGCAGTGCTAGTCGTTGGGGGGACAGGTCCTACGAGCAGTACTTC. It encodes CSASRWGDRSYEQYF.

This clone was seen once. J is TRBJ2-1 and V is TRBV6-1, with 9 bases identical to TRBD1. Trimming at V came to 3 bases and at J to 7 bases, leaving 7 bases not matched to a gene. The CDR3 has 15 amino acids. Germline-derived CDR1 and CDR2 are MNHNS and SASEGT. The CDR3 DNA follows: TGTGCCAGCAGTGATGTGGGACAGGGATCAAATGAGCAGTTCTTC. Translation gives CASSDVGQGSNEQFF.

The chain employs TRBV2 and TRBJ2-5; weak D call: TRBD1 (5 bases). Trimming took off 3 bases at V and 2 bases at J, with 7 bases between the two ends. The CDR3 sequence is 13 residues long. Germline loops: CDR1 SNHLY, CDR2 FYNNEI. The CDR3 here is CASSEYRQETQYF. The DNA for the CDR3 is TGTGCCAGCAGTGAGTACAGGCAAGAGACCCAGTACTTC. The entire variable domain, with the rest obtained from reference TRBV2 and TRBJ2-5, is as follows: EPEVTQTPSHQVTQMGQEVILRCVPISNHLYFYWYRQILGQKVEFLVSFYNNEISEKSEIFDDQFSVERPDGSNFTLKIRSTKLEDSAMYFCASSEYRQETQYFGPGTRLLVL.

The V and J genes are TRBV6-6 and TRBJ1-2, with D possibly TRBD1 on 6 matching bases. CDR1 and CDR2 (germline): MNHNY, SVGAGI (reference sequence). V was trimmed by 7 bases and J by 2 bases, leaving 14 bases between them. The CDR3 is 14 amino acids. The CDR3 loop reads CASIPTGANYGYTF. CDR3 DNA sequence: TGTGCCAGCATCCCGACAGGAGCAAACTATGGCTACACCTTC.

This chain uses TRBV5-1 with TRBJ1-1, with 8 bases matching TRBD1. V shed 5 bases and J 2 bases; nucleotides not matched to a gene: 17. CDR3 length: 18 residues. Looked up from germline, CDR1 is SGHRS and CDR2 is YFSETQ. This CDR3 is CASRLRTGGSSINTEAFF. CDR3 in DNA: TGCGCCAGCAGATTGAGAACAGGGGGGAGTTCTATTAACACTGAAGCTTTCTTT.

This chain links TRBV6-5 with TRBJ2-7; a weak D match, TRBD1 (5 bases). Trimming pared 0 bases from V and 4 bases from J, leaving 10 bases between. Germline V CDR1 and CDR2: MNHEY, SVGAGI. The CDR3 contains 14 residues. The CDR3 bases are TGTGCCAGCAGTTACTCCCAGGGTCTGTACGAGCAGTACTTC. Translation gives CASSYSQGLYEQYF.

V gene TRBV5-5 combines with J gene TRBJ2-6; 7 bases agree with TRBD1. Germline assignment: CDR1 SGHKS and CDR2 YYEKEE (reference sequence). This CDR3 is built from 17 residues. V shed 5 bases, J shed 0 bases, and the junction held 8 bases outside the gene matches. Here the CDR3 reads CASSSGQASSGANVLTF. In nucleotides, the CDR3 is TGTGCCAGCAGTAGTGGACAGGCGAGCTCTGGGGCCAACGTCCTGACTTTC. Variable domain in full (rest from reference TRBV5-5 and TRBJ2-6): DAGVTQSPTHLIKTRGQQVTLRCSPISGHKSVSWYQQVLGQGPQFIFQYYEKEERGRGNFPDRFSARQFPNYSSELNVNALLLGDSALYLCASSSGQASSGANVLTFGAGSRLTVL.

This clone was seen a handful of times. The V gene is TRBV19, the J gene TRBJ1-5; 9 bases match TRBD1. The CDR3 consists of 14 residues. The trim removed 5 bases at V and 6 bases at J, leaving 5 bases unmatched. Germline CDR1 is LNHDA and CDR2 is SQIVND (reference sequence). The CDR3 nucleotides are TGTGCCAGTAGTGATGGGACAGGGAGTCAGCCCCAGCATTTT. Translating gives CASSDGTGSQPQHF. The whole variable domain, remainder taken from reference TRBV19 and TRBJ1-5, is DGGITQSPKYLFRKEGQNVTLSCEQNLNHDAMYWYRQDPGQGLRLIYYSQIVNDFQKGDIAEGYSVSREKKESFPLTVTSAQKNPTAFYLCASSDGTGSQPQHFGDGTRLSIL.

V usage is TRBV7-2 and J usage is TRBJ1-6; D uncertain. Trimming removed 4 bases at V and 9 bases at J, with 16 bases between. The CDR3 totals 15 residues. CDR1 is SGHTA and CDR2 is FQGNSA in the germline V gene. This CDR3 is CASSSHEARVSPLHF. CDR3 DNA: TGTGCCAGCAGCTCACATGAGGCGAGAGTTTCACCCCTCCACTTT.

V gene TRBV20-1 combines with J gene TRBJ1-5; D is undetermined. V lost 3 bases, J lost 8 bases, and 11 bases lay in between. There are 12 residues in the CDR3. Germline CDR1 DFQATT, CDR2 SNEGSKA (reference sequence). The chain's CDR3 is CSASTAGKPQHF. DNA of the CDR3: TGCAGTGCTAGTACTGCGGGCAAGCCCCAGCATTTT.

The J gene is TRBJ1-1, the V gene TRBV18, with D perhaps TRBD1 (6 bases). Trimming took off 1 base at V and 1 base at J, with 10 bases between the two ends. The CDR3 loop spans 15 amino acids. Germline V CDR1 and CDR2: KGHSH, LQKENI. This chain's CDR3 is CASSPQQGSNTEAFF. The CDR3 DNA reads TGTGCCAGCTCACCACAACAGGGATCGAACACTGAAGCTTTCTTT. The whole variable domain, filled in from reference TRBV18 and TRBJ1-1, reads NAGVMQNPRHLVRRRGQEARLRCSPMKGHSHVYWYRQLPEEGLKFMVYLQKENIIDESGMPKERFSAEFPKEGPSILRIQQVVRGDSAAYFCASSPQQGSNTEAFFGQGTRLTVV.

The chain combines TRBV10-3 with TRBJ2-1, with D possibly being TRBD1 (5 bases). This CDR3 comprises 16 residues. CDR1 is ENHRY and CDR2 is SYGVKD in the germline V gene. The V gene lost 4 bases and the J gene lost 1 base, with 14 bases spanning the gap. CDR3 sequence (DNA): TGTGCCATCAGTGTGACAGTAGGGGATTCCTACAATGAGCAGTTCTTC. Residues: CAISVTVGDSYNEQFF.

The CDR3 sequence is CSVATSGTGSYQPQHF. CDR3 sequence (DNA): TGCAGCGTTGCCACCTCCGGGACAGGGAGTTATCAGCCCCAGCATTTT. The chain is built from TRBV29-1 and TRBJ1-5, with TRBD1 identical over 9 bases. V gave up 4 bases and J gave up 5 bases; unmatched junction bases: 12. The germline V gene encodes CDR1 SQVTM and CDR2 ANQGSEA. The CDR3 length is 16 residues.